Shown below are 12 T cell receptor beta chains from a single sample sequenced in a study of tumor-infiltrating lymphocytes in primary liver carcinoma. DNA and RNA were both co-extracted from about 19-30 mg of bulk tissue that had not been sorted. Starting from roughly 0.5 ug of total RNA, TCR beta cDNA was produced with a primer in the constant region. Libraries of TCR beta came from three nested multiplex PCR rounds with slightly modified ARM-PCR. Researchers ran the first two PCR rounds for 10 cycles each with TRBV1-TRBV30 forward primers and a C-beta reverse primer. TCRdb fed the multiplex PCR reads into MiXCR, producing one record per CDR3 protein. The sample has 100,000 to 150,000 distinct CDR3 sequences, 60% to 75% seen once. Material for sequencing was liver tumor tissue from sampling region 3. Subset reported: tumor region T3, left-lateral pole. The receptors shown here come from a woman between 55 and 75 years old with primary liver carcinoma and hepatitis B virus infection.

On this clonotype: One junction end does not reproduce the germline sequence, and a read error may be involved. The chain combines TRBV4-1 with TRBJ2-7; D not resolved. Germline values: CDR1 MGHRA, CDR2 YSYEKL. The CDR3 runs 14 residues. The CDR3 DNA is TGCGCCAGTAGCCAAGAACTGGGAAGCTACGAGCGGTACTTC. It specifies CASSQELGSYERYF.

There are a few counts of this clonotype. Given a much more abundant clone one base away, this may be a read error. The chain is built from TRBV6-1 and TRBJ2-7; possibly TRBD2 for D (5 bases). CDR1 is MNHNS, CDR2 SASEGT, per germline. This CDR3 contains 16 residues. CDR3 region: CASNEDPGVRAYEQYF. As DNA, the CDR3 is TGTGCCAGCAATGAAGATCCCGGGGTGAGGGCCTACGAGCAGTACTTC.

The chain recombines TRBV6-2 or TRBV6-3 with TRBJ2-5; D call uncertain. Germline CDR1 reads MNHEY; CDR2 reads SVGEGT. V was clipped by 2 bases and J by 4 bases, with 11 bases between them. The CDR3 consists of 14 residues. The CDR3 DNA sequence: TGTGCCAGCAGTTACACCACTCCCCGAGAGACCCAGTACTTC. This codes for CASSYTTPRETQYF.

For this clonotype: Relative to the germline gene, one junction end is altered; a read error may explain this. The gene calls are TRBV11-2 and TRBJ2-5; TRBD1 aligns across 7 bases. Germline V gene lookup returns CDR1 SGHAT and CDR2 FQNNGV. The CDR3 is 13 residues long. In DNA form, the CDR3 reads TGTGCCGGCAGCTTAGATAGGGGGCAGACCCAGTACTTC. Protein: CAGSLDRGQTQYF.

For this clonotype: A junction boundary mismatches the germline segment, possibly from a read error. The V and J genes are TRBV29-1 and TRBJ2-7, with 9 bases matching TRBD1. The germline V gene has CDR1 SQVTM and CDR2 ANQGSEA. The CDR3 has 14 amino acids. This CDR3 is CSARRDREGYDQCF. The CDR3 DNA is TGCAGCGCCAGAAGGGACAGGGAGGGCTACGACCAGTGCTTC.

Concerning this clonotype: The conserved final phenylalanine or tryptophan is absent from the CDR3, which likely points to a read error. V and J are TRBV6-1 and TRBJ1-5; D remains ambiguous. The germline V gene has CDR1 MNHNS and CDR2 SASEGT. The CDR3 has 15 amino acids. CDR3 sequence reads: CACSYADNSNQPQHI. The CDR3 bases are TGTGCCTGCAGTTATGCCGATAATAGCAATCAGCCCCAGCATATT.

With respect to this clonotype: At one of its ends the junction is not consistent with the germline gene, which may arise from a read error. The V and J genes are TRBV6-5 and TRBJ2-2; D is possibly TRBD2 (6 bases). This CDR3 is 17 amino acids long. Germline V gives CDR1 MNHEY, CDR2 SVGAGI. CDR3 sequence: CASSYAQTSGNTGDLFF. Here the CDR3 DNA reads TGTGCCAGCAGTTACGCTCAGACTAGTGGGAACACCGGGGACCTGTTTTTC.

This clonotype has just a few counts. CDR3 nucleotide sequence: TGTGCCAGCTCACCGAACAGGGGCGAGCAGTACTTC. Translation gives CASSPNRGEQYF. This chain uses TRBV18 with TRBJ2-7, with 7 nucleotides matching TRBD1. Germline CDR1 is KGHSH and CDR2 is LQKENI. With 3 bases clipped from V and 6 bases from J, the junction kept 2 bases outside the gene matches. The length of the CDR3 is 12 residues.

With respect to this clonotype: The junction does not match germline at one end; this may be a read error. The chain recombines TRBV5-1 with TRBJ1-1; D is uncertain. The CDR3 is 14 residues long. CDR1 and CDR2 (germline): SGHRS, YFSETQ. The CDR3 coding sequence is TGTGCCAGGAGCTTTGACAACCGGAACACTGAAGCTTTCTTT. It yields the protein CARSFDNRNTEAFF. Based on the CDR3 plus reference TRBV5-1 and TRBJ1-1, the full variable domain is KAGVTQTPRYLIKTRGQQVTLSCSPISGHRSVSWYQQTPGQGLQFLFEYFSETQRNKGNFPGRFSGRQFSNSRSEMNVSTLELGDSALYLCARSFDNRNTEAFFGQGTRLTVV.

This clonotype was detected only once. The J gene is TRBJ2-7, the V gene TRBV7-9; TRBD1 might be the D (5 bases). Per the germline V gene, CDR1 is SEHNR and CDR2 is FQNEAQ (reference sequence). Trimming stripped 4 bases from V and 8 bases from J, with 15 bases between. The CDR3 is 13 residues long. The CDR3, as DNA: TGTGCCAGCAGCTACCAAGGGGCTCACAAGCAGTACTTC. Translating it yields CASSYQGAHKQYF.

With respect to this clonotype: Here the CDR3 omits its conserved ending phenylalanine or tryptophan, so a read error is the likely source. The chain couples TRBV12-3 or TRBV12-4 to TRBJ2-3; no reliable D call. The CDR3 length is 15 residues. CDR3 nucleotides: TGTGTCAGCAGTTTCGGGTCTCCTAGCACAGATACGCAGTATTTG. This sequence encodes CVSSFGSPSTDTQYL.

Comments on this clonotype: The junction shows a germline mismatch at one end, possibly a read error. CDR3 sequence: CANSYSIRASGPRGTQYF. The CDR3 DNA reads as TGTGCCAACAGTTACTCGATCAGGGCTAGCGGTCCCCGGGGGACCCAGTACTTC. The chain combines TRBV6-5 with TRBJ2-5, with 7 bases identical to TRBD2. Per the germline V gene, CDR1 is MNHEY and CDR2 is SVGAGI. CDR3 length: 18 amino acids.